This is a list of T cell receptor beta chains from one sample in a study of T cell responses to AZD1222 COVID-19 vaccine. Libraries were prepared by immunoSEQ multiplex PCR; TCRdb keeps only in-frame clonotypes and omits some of them. The table lists 150,000 or so clones, 90% of them singletons, with less than 1.6% in the top ten. The starting material was peripheral blood, obtained on day 0 of AZD1222 vaccination. These receptors were collected from an adult in good health. Each CDR3 is given with its conserved first and last residue. D genes are given only for firm matches. Some rows mark clone size as missing; the rest say once, few, many or name a class of expanded clone.

j_call d_call clone_size v_call cdr3_aa cdr3_nt
TRBJ1-5 TRBD1 . TRBV15 CATSKQGANQPQHF TGTGCCACCAGCAAGCAGGGGGCTAATCAGCCCCAGCATTTT
TRBJ1-6 . . TRBV5-1 CASSFDREGSPLHF TGCGCCAGCAGCTTTGACAGAGAGGGTTCACCCCTCCACTTT
TRBJ1-4 . . TRBV21-1 CASSSRDRGLTNEKLFF TGTGCCAGCAGCAGTCGGGACAGGGGGCTGACTAATGAAAAACTGTTTTTT
TRBJ1-5 . . TRBV29-1 CSVGTVSNQPQHF TGCAGCGTGGGGACGGTGAGCAATCAGCCCCAGCATTTT
TRBJ1-4 TRBD1 . TRBV30 CAWSVRQGREKLFF TGTGCCTGGAGTGTAAGACAGGGGAGAGAAAAACTGTTTTTT
TRBJ1-2 . . TRBV28 CASSSQYRQAGGYTF TGTGCCAGCAGTTCACAATACCGACAGGCAGGTGGCTACACCTTC
TRBJ2-1 . . TRBV28 CASSHPQYGYNEQFF TGTGCCAGCAGCCACCCCCAGTACGGCTACAATGAGCAGTTCTTC
TRBJ1-3 . . TRBV18 CASSPEGTGNTIYF TGTGCCAGCTCACCAGAGGGTACTGGAAACACCATATATTTT
TRBJ1-5 . . TRBV19 CATRGAPGHPILSNQPQHF TGTGCCACCAGAGGGGCACCGGGACATCCAATCCTTAGCAATCAGCCCCAGCATTTT
TRBJ1-1 . . TRBV28 CASRLQGTEAFF TGTGCCAGCAGGCTTCAGGGCACTGAAGCTTTCTTT
TRBJ1-1 TRBD1 . TRBV5-1 CASSLDGQGTEAFF TGCGCCAGCAGCTTGGACGGACAGGGAACTGAAGCTTTCTTT
TRBJ1-3 . . TRBV6-5 CASRATGRNTIYF TGTGCCAGCAGAGCCACAGGGAGGAACACCATATATTTT
TRBJ1-1 . . TRBV29-1 CSAWSPLFPEAFF TGCAGCGCCTGGTCCCCCCTTTTCCCTGAAGCTTTCTTT
TRBJ1-1 . . TRBV12-3/TRBV12-4 CASSLEGGTEAFF TGTGCCAGCAGTTTGGAAGGGGGCACTGAAGCTTTCTTT
TRBJ2-5 . . TRBV5-6 CASSLTPGAQETQYF TGTGCCAGCAGCTTGACTCCGGGGGCTCAAGAGACCCAGTACTTC
TRBJ1-3 TRBD1 . TRBV5-1 CASSLSGQGRNTIYF TGCGCCAGCAGCTTGTCCGGACAGGGCAGAAACACCATATATTTT
TRBJ1-2 TRBD1 once TRBV15 CATSRPPPTGGGYTF TGTGCCACCAGCAGACCACCCCCTACAGGGGGCGGCTACACCTTC
TRBJ2-1 . once TRBV11-2 CASSRGSVTNEQFF TGTGCCAGCAGCCGGGGGTCGGTTACAAATGAGCAGTTCTTC
TRBJ2-2 . . TRBV27 CASSYITGELFF TGTGCCAGCAGTTACATCACCGGGGAGCTGTTTTTT
TRBJ1-3 TRBD1 . TRBV18 CASSPLDRVNGNTIYF TGTGCCAGCTCACCCTTAGACAGGGTAAACGGAAACACCATATATTTT
TRBJ2-1 . . TRBV7-8 CASSPLRYLYNEQFF TGTGCCAGCAGTCCGCTCAGGTACCTATACAATGAGCAGTTCTTC
TRBJ1-5 . . TRBV30 CAWSGTENQPQHF TGTGCCTGGAGTGGGACAGAGAATCAGCCCCAGCATTTT
TRBJ2-3 . . TRBV7-2 CASSFLGRSPDTQYF TGTGCCAGCAGCTTTTTAGGGAGGAGCCCAGATACGCAGTATTTT
TRBJ2-6 . . TRBV5-4 CASSFLAGGPGANVLTF TGTGCCAGCAGCTTCCTAGCCGGGGGGCCTGGGGCCAACGTCCTGACTTTC
TRBJ2-3 TRBD2 . TRBV7-2 CASSPRSGGHSTDTQYF TGTGCCAGCAGCCCACGGAGCGGGGGCCATAGCACAGATACGCAGTATTTT
TRBJ2-5 . . TRBV11-3 CASSRYSQARETQYF TGTGCCAGCAGTCGATACTCGCAGGCGCGAGAGACCCAGTACTTC